The present TCR beta chain was sequenced within a study of blood T cell repertoires in COVID-19. Libraries were prepared by immunoSEQ multiplex PCR; TCRdb keeps only in-frame clonotypes and omits some of them. This table holds 230,000 or so clones, around 90% found once. Between the trimmed V and J ends, which lost 3 bases and 5 bases, there was a span of 7 bases. The CDR3 length is 12 residues. Germline loops: CDR1 LNHDA, CDR2 SQIVND (reference sequence). Cohorts were based on clinical histories the participants reported. Material for sequencing was PBMCs or T cells enriched from blood (not recorded which). The gene calls are TRBV19 and TRBJ1-2, with D unresolved. This TCR was sampled from a woman between 25 and 40 years old who had recovered from COVID-19. The CDR3 reads CASSMIRYGYTF. The DNA of the CDR3 is TGTGCCAGTAGTATGATCCGGTATGGCTACACCTTC.